This note documents a single TCR beta chain sequence. Its antigen is not identified. This sample was included in a study of cytomegalovirus exposure and HLA in healthy donors. Primers for the PCR totalled 60 Vbeta and 13 Jbeta. Measured with immunoSEQ multiplex PCR; TCRdb has only the in-frame clones, and not every one. The table shows 210,000 or so clones, with over 75% occurring only once. Germline loops: CDR1 LGHNA, CDR2 YNFKEQ. V gave up 0 bases and J gave up 4 bases, with 6 bases separating them. This CDR3 has 13 residues. Whole-study results and caveats: Further analysis was carried out later, and it showed several of the most significant clusters appearing linked to common viral pathogens. Segments of the TCR beta V type were, in most cases, productive about 87% or about 30% of the time in an earlier analysis. Analysis was carried out at a later point, and it linked a missense DCLRE1C variant to TCR beta V- and J-gene trimming. Among the CMV-associated chains, a few were confirmed in vitro as specific for CMV antigens.

The specimen sequenced was PBMCs. The chain combines TRBV4-2 with TRBJ1-2; D is unclear. The source is a woman aged 45-65 years in good health and CMV-seropositive. The CDR3 loop reads CASSQDPGYGYTF. CDR3 sequence (DNA): TGTGCCAGCAGCCAAGATCCAGGCTATGGCTACACCTTC.